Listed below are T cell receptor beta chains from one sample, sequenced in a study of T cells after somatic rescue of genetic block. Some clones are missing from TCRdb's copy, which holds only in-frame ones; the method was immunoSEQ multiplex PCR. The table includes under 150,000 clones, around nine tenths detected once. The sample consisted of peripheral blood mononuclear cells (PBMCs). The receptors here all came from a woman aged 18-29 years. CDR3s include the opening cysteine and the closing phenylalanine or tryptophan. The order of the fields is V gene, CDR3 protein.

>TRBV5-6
CASSSTGTGNTIYF
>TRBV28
CATVQGFGYTF
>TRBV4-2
CASSQYSGGVQETQYF
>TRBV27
CASSLWAGKNSPLHF
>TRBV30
CAWNIGGDTQYF
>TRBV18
CASSPRRGTNYEQYF
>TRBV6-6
CASSYEGIGEQYF
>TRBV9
CASSVLMNTEAFF
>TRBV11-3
CASSPPGLAGENIQYF
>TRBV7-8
CASSLNGVGVTDTQYF
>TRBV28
CASSLRPHNEKLFF
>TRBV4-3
CASSQEGRVDQPQHF
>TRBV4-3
CASSQDVVGTEAFF
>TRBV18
CASSPPNGGAETQYF
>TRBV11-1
CASSPLEWRGNNEQFF
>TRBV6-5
CASSYSRGTYTEAFF
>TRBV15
CATSRGRVSYEQYF
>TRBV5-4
CASSPSLLSSYNEQFF
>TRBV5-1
CASSLGSGMNYGYTF
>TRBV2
CASRGTAEAFF
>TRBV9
CASSVAQDTQYF
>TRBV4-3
CASSLGQGVSYGYTF
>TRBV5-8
CASSLAMDRLGRQYF
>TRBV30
CAWTGPGSYEQYF
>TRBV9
CASRPGQGLSTEAFF
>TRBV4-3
CASSPGTGVGNTIYF
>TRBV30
CAWTVRGRKYGYTF
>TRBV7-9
CASSSGQGLNEKLFF
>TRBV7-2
CASSLASGWTSGYEQYF
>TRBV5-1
CASSFNQQGAGGGYTF
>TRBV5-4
CASSPDRGITDTQYF
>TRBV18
CASSPGQGSETQYF
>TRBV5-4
CASSLAGVLQETQYF
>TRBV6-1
CASSDNGVSNQPQHF
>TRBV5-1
CASSPDRVLSGANVLTF
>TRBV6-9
CASSSRRDGYTF
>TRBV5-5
CASSATRDRQEGETQYF
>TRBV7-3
CASSLWPAGAEDVNIQYF
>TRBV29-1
CSVAQRTGYEQYF
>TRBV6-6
CASSLETGFGYGYTF
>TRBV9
CAVQGACAEAFF